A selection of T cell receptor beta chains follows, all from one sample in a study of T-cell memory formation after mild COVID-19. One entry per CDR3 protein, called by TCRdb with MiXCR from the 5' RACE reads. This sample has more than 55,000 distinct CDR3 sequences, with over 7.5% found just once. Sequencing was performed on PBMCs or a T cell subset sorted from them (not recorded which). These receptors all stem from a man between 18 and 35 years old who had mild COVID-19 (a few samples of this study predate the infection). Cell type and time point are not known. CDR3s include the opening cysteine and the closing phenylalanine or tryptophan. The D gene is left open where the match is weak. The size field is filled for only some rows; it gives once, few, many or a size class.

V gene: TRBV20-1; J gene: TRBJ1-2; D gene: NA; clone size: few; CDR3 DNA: TGCAGTGGGACGGATGACTATGGCTACACCTTC; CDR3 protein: CSGTDDYGYTF
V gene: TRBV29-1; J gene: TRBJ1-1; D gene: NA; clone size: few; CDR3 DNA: TGCAGCGTTGTTGGGCAGATAACCTCGGGCACTGAAGCTTTCTTT; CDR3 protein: CSVVGQITSGTEAFF
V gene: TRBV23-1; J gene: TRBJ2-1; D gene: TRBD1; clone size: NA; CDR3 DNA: TGCGCCAGCAGTCCTGGACAGGGACCGTCCAATGAGCAGTTCTTC; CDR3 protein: CASSPGQGPSNEQFF
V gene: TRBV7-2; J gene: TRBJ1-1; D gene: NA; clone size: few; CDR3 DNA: TGTGCCAGCAGCTTGGACGGGGCAGGGGCTTTCTTT; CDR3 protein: CASSLDGAGAFF
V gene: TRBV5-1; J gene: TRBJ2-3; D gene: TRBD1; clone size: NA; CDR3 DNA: TGCGCCAGCAGCTTAGCCCGGACAGGGGTAGATACGCAGTATTTT; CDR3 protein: CASSLARTGVDTQYF
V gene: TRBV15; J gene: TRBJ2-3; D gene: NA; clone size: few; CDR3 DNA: TGTGCCACCAGCAGAGCGGTGACCACAGATACGCAGTATTTT; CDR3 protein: CATSRAVTTDTQYF
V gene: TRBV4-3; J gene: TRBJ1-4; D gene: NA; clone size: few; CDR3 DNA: TGCGCCAGCAGCCTAGGACAGTCTTTTGGGGAAAAACTGTTTTTT; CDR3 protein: CASSLGQSFGEKLFF
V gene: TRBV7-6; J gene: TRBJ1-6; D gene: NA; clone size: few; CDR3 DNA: TGTGCCAGCAGCTTAGCCCTGGGGGGGAGCTCCGTCCTTAATTCACCCCTCCACTTT; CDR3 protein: CASSLALGGSSVLNSPLHF
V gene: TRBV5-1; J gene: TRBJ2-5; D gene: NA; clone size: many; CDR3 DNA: TGCGCCAGCAGGGGGGGCGGAGAGACCCAGTACTTC; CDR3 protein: CASRGGGETQYF
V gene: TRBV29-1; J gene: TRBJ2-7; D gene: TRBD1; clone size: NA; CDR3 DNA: TGCGGCGTGGAAAAACAGGGGACCTACGAGCAGTACTTC; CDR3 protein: CGVEKQGTYEQYF
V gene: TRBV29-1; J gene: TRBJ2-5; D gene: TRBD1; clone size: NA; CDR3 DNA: TGCAGCGGACAGGGGGTAGAGACCCAGTACTTC; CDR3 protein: CSGQGVETQYF
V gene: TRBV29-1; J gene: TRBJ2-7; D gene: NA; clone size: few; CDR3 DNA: TGCAGCGTTGGGGACACTTACGAGCAGTACTTC; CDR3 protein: CSVGDTYEQYF
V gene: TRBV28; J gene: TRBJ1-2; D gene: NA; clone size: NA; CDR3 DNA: TGTGCCAGCAGTAGGGGTAGGGACGGTGAAGGCTATGGCTACACCTTC; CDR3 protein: CASSRGRDGEGYGYTF
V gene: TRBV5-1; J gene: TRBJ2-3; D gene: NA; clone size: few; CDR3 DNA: TGCGCCAGCAGCTTTTCGATGGGCACAGATACGCAGTATTTT; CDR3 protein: CASSFSMGTDTQYF
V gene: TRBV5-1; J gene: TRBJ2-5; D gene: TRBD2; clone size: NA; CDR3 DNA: TGCGCCAGCAGCTCCGGGGGGGGGAAAGAGACCCAGTACTTC; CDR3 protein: CASSSGGGKETQYF
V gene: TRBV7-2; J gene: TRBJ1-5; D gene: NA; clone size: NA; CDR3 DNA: TGTGCCAGCAGCTTAGCGGCACAGCCCCAGCATTTT; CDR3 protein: CASSLAAQPQHF
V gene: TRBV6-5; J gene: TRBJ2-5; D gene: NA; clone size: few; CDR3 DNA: TGTGCCAGCAGTCGGACGGAAGCTCAAGAGACCCAGTACTTC; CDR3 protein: CASSRTEAQETQYF
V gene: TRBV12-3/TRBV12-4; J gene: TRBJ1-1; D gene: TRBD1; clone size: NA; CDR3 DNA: TGTGCCAGCACGACGACAGGGGGAACTGAAGCTTTCTTT; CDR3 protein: CASTTTGGTEAFF
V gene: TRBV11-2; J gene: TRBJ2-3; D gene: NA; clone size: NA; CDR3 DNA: TGTGCCAGCAGCTTAAGCAACTCCCAAGATACGCAGTATTTT; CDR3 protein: CASSLSNSQDTQYF
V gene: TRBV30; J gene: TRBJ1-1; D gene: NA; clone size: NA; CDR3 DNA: TGTGCCTGGAGTGTATTGGAACACACTGAAGCTTTCTTT; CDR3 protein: CAWSVLEHTEAFF
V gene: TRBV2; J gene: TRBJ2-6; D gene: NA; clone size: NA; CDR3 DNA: TGTGCCAGCAGTCCCGCGGGCTCTGGGGCCAACGTCCTGACTTTC; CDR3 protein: CASSPAGSGANVLTF
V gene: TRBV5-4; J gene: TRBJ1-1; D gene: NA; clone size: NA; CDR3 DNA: TGTGCCAGCAGCTTTGGGGGGACTGAAGCTTTCTTT; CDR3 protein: CASSFGGTEAFF
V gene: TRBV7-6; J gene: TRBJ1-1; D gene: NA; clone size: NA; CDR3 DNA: TGTGCCAGCAGCTTATCCCAGGGTAAAATGAACACTGAAGCTTTCTTT; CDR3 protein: CASSLSQGKMNTEAFF
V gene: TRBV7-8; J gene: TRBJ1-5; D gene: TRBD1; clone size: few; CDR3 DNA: TGTGCCAGCAGCTCGGGGACAGCATATAGCAATCAGCCCCAGCATTTT; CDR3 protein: CASSSGTAYSNQPQHF
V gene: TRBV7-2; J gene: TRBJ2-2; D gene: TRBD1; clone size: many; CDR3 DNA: TGTGCCAGCAGTCCCGCCGGGACAGGGACCGCCGGGGAGCTGTTTTTT; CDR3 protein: CASSPAGTGTAGELFF
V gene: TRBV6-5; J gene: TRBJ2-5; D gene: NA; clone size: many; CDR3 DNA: TGTGCCAGCAGCCTCGTGGTCCGAGAGACCCAGTACTTC; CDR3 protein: CASSLVVRETQYF
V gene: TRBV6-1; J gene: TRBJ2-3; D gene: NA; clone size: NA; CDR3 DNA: TGTGCCAGCAGTGATACCGGCAGCTTGAGGAATACGCAGTATTTT; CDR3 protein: CASSDTGSLRNTQYF
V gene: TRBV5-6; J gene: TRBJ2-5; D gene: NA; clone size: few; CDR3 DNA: TGTGCCAGCAGCTTGCCGGGGGCGGAGACCCAGTACTTC; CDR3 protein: CASSLPGAETQYF
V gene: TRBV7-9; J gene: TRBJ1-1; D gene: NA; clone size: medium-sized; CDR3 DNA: TGTGCCAGCAGCTTAGGGACGGCTTGGAACACTGAAGCTTTCTTT; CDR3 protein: CASSLGTAWNTEAFF
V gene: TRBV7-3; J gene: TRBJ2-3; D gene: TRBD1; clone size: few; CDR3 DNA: TGTGCCAGCAGCTTACAGGGGGCGAGCTCAGATACGCAGTATTTT; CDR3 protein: CASSLQGASSDTQYF
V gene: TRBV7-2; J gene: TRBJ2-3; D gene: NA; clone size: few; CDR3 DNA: TGTGCCAGCAGCCTGGGGTGGGAGCCGGATACGCAGTATTTT; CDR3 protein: CASSLGWEPDTQYF
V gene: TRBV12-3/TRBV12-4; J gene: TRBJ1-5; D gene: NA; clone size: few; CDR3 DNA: TGTGCCAGCAGTTTACAGGCAGACTACAATCAGCCCCAGCATTTT; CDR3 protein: CASSLQADYNQPQHF
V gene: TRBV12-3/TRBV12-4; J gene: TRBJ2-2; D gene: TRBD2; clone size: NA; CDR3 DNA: TGTGCCAGCACGCGGCGCGGGGGGGCGGACGGGGAGCTGTTTTTT; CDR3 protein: CASTRRGGADGELFF
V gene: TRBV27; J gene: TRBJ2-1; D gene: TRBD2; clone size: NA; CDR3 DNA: TGTGCCAGCAGTTCTAGCGGGGGGGCGATAGGTAATGAGCAGTTCTTC; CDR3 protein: CASSSSGGAIGNEQFF
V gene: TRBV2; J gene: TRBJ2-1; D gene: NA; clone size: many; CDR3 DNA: TGTGCCAGCAGTGAATCCAGGGGGAGGATCGATGAGCAGTTCTTC; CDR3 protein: CASSESRGRIDEQFF
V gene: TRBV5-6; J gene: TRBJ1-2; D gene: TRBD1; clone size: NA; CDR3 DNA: TGTGCCAGCAGCCCGCGGACAGGGGCTAACTATGGCTACACCTTC; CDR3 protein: CASSPRTGANYGYTF
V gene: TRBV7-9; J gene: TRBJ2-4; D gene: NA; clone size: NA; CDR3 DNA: TGTGCCAGCAGCCCGGGGAACATTCAGTACTTC; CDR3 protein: CASSPGNIQYF
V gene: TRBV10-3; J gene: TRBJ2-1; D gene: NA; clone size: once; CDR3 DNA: TGTGCCATCACCGCAGGGATCTCCTACAATGAGCAGTTCTTC; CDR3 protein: CAITAGISYNEQFF
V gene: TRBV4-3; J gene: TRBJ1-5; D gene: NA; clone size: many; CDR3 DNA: TGCGCCAGCAGCCAAGATCTTAACAGCTATAATCAGCCCCAGCATTTT; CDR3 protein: CASSQDLNSYNQPQHF
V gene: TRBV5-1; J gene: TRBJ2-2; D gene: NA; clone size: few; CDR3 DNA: TGCGCCAGCAGCCCCGGGGCCGATTGGGTCAACACCGGGGAGCTGTTTTTT; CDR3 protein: CASSPGADWVNTGELFF
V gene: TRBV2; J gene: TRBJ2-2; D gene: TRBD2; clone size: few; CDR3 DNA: TGTGCCAGCGGTGGACTAGCGGCCGGGGAGCTGTTTTTT; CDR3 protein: CASGGLAAGELFF
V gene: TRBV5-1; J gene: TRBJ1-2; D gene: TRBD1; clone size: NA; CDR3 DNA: TGCGCCAGCAGCCCACAGGGGGAACCCGACTATGGCTACACCTTC; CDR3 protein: CASSPQGEPDYGYTF
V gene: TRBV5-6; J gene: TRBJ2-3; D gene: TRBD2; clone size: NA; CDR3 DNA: TGTGCCAGCGCGGTAGCGGGAACCACAGATACGCAGTATTTT; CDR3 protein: CASAVAGTTDTQYF
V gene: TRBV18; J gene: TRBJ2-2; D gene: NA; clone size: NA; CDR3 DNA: TGTGCCACCATAGGGGGAGAGAACACCGGGGAGCTGTTTTTT; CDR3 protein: CATIGGENTGELFF
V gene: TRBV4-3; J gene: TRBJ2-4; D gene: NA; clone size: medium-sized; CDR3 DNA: TGCGCCAGCAGCCAAGATCTTAACGCCAAAAACATTCAGTACTTC; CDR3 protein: CASSQDLNAKNIQYF
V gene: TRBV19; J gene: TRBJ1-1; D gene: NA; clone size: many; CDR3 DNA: TGTGCCAGTAGTTTAGGGGTGGCTGAAGCTTTCTTT; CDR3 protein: CASSLGVAEAFF
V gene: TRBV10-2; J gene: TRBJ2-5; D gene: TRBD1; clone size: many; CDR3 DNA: TGCGCCAGCCTAGAGGCAGGGGGAGTCCAAGAGACCCAGTACTTC; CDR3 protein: CASLEAGGVQETQYF
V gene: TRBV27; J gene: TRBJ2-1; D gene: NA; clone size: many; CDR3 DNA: TGTGCCACCGGGGTCATATCCAGTCGCAATGAGCAGTTCTTC; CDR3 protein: CATGVISSRNEQFF